The 24 T cell receptor beta chains listed next were all sequenced from one sample in a study of blood T cell repertoires in COVID-19. This table comes from immunoSEQ multiplex PCR, and its TCRdb copy is limited to in-frame clones, with some not included. The sample contains 400,000 to 450,000 clones, roughly 85% of which appear only once. The sequenced material came from peripheral blood. The receptors come from a woman in her twenties or thirties with active or convalescent COVID-19.

V gene TRBV4-1 combines with J gene TRBJ2-1; 11 bases fit TRBD2. CDR1 and CDR2 from the germline V gene are MGHRA and YSYEKL. CDR3 length equals 17 residues. J gave up 7 bases and V 1 base, and 9 bases lay outside the gene matches. Here the CDR3 DNA reads TGCGCCAGCAGCCAAGCGCTTAGCGGGGGGGCGTTAAATGAGCAGTTCTTC. Translated, it gives CASSQALSGGALNEQFF.

The V call is TRBV20-1, the J call TRBJ2-7; D might be TRBD1 (6 bases). Trimming removed 6 bases at V and 6 bases at J, with 12 bases between. Germline CDR1 DFQATT, CDR2 SNEGSKA (reference sequence). The CDR3 loop spans 11 amino acids. CDR3 DNA: TGCAGTGCCCCACTAGGGGGCGAGCAGTACTTC. Its protein is CSAPLGGEQYF.

V and J are TRBV5-1 and TRBJ1-1; 8 bases align to TRBD1. The V gene's germline CDR1 is SGHRS and CDR2 YFSETQ. After removal of 4 bases from V and 0 bases from J, the junction contained 2 bases not matched to a gene. This CDR3 has 14 residues. CDR3 coding DNA: TGCGCCAGCAGCCCGGGACAGGTGAACACTGAAGCTTTCTTT. Translated, it gives CASSPGQVNTEAFF.

V is TRBV20-1 and J is TRBJ2-1; 16 bases are shared with TRBD2. V trimming: 3 bases; J trimming: 4 bases; junction bases outside the gene matches: 9. This CDR3 region has 18 residues. Germline V gene lookup returns CDR1 DFQATT and CDR2 SNEGSKA (reference sequence). The CDR3 loop reads CSASTGTSGGAWYNEQFF. DNA of the CDR3: TGCAGTGCTAGTACCGGGACTAGCGGGGGGGCCTGGTACAATGAGCAGTTCTTC.

The chain uses TRBV6-5 and TRBJ1-4, with unresolved D. Per germline, CDR1 MNHEY and CDR2 SVGAGI. The CDR3 has 14 residues. Trimming took off 0 bases at V and 5 bases at J, with 7 bases between the two ends. The CDR3 loop reads CASSYSTENEKLFF. The DNA of the CDR3 is TGTGCCAGCAGTTACTCGACTGAAAATGAAAAACTGTTTTTT.

The chain joins TRBV2 to TRBJ1-1; weak D call: TRBD1 (5 bases). V lost 3 bases and J 4 bases, leaving 15 bases between the germline ends. CDR1 SNHLY and CDR2 FYNNEI come from the germline V gene. The CDR3 spans 15 residues. CDR3 in amino acids: CASSEWGREVTEAFF. CDR3 DNA: TGTGCCAGCAGTGAGTGGGGCAGGGAAGTCACTGAAGCTTTCTTT.

The chain carries TRBV6-6 and TRBJ1-4, with D possibly being TRBD1 (6 bases). Looked up from germline, CDR1 is MNHNY and CDR2 is SVGAGI (reference sequence). The CDR3 has 16 residues. The V end lost 0 bases, the J end lost 5 bases, and 13 bases lay between the germline ends. The chain's CDR3 is CASSYSTQGLNEKLFF. As DNA, the CDR3 is TGTGCCAGCAGTTACTCGACACAGGGTCTAAATGAAAAACTGTTTTTT.

This chain joins TRBV10-3 and TRBJ2-3, with TRBD1 matching 9 bases. V dropped 5 bases and J dropped 0; count of bases not matched to a gene: 6. CDR1 is ENHRY and CDR2 is SYGVKD in the germline V gene. This CDR3 has 16 amino acids. The CDR3 is CAISTRDRASTDTQYF. The DNA for the CDR3 is TGTGCCATCAGTACGAGGGACAGGGCTAGCACAGATACGCAGTATTTT.

V is TRBV5-1 and J is TRBJ1-1; 7 positions agree with TRBD1. V shed 3 bases, J shed 1 base, and the junction held 6 bases outside the gene matches. Germline CDR1 is SGHRS and CDR2 is YFSETQ. The CDR3 is made up of 15 amino acids. Here the CDR3 reads CASSWDSGANTEAFF. The CDR3 DNA follows: TGCGCCAGCAGCTGGGACAGTGGGGCGAACACTGAAGCTTTCTTT.

This clone was recorded once. The V and J genes are TRBV30 and TRBJ2-1, with TRBD1 matching 8 bases. The trim removed 4 bases at V and 4 bases at J, leaving 3 bases unmatched. CDR1 and CDR2 (germline): GTSNPN, SVGIG (reference sequence). This CDR3 contains 13 residues. This CDR3 is CAWIGQGYNEQFF. In DNA form, the CDR3 reads TGTGCCTGGATTGGACAGGGATACAATGAGCAGTTCTTC.

The rearrangement uses TRBV13 and TRBJ2-3; possibly TRBD2 for D (5 bases). Trimming removed 8 bases at V and 0 bases at J, with 18 bases between. The CDR3 has 16 amino acids. Germline V gene sequence: CDR1 PRHDT, CDR2 FYEKMQ (reference sequence). DNA of the CDR3: TGTGCCAGCGTTCGGCGCGGGCTCTTGAGCACAGATACGCAGTATTTT. Translation gives CASVRRGLLSTDTQYF.

This CDR3 is CASSLGGLAPTGELFF. The CDR3 DNA is TGTGCCAGCAGCTTAGGTGGACTAGCGCCAACCGGGGAGCTGTTTTTT. This chain connects TRBV11-3 to TRBJ2-2, with 9 nucleotides matching TRBD2. There are 16 residues in the CDR3. Per the germline V gene, CDR1 is SGHNT and CDR2 is YENEEA. The V gene end was trimmed by 1 base and the J gene end by 5 bases; junction bases not matched to a gene: 5.

The chain uses TRBV6-6 and TRBJ1-2, with D possibly TRBD1 on 5 matching bases. The V end was cut by 3 bases, the J end by 0 bases, with 11 bases between. The CDR3 spans 15 residues. Germline CDR1 and CDR2: MNHNY and SVGAGI (reference sequence). The chain's CDR3 is CASSYPGGPNYGYTF. The CDR3 DNA follows: TGTGCCAGCAGTTATCCGGGGGGACCTAACTATGGCTACACCTTC.

V and J are TRBV27 and TRBJ1-3, with D perhaps TRBD1 (5 bases). The germline V and J ends were trimmed by 2 bases and 0 bases, with 11 bases remaining between them. Germline lookup yields CDR1 MNHEY and CDR2 SMNVEV (reference sequence). The CDR3 spans 16 residues. CDR3: CASSLASGYSGNTIYF. The CDR3 nucleotides are TGTGCCAGCAGTTTAGCATCAGGGTACTCTGGAAACACCATATATTTT.

V and J are TRBV5-1 and TRBJ1-2; 9 bases fit TRBD1. The V and J ends lost 2 bases and 1 base, in that order; junction bases with no gene match: 3. Germline V gene lookup returns CDR1 SGHRS and CDR2 YFSETQ. This CDR3 region has 15 residues. This CDR3 reads CASSFGTGINYGYTF. The CDR3 nucleotides read TGCGCCAGCAGCTTTGGGACAGGGATTAACTATGGCTACACCTTC.

A single count supports this clone. The chain recombines TRBV6-5 with TRBJ1-2, with TRBD1 identical over 9 bases. CDR1 MNHEY and CDR2 SVGAGI come from the germline V gene. The CDR3 totals 15 residues. The ends lost 6 bases at V and 6 bases at J; junction bases unmatched: 11. CDR3 region: CASRERDRDGDGYTF. The CDR3 bases are TGTGCCAGCAGGGAGAGGGACAGGGATGGTGATGGCTACACCTTC.

The chain uses TRBV5-4 and TRBJ2-5; TRBD2 aligns across 8 bases. The J segment lost 3 bases and the V segment lost 2 bases, leaving 9 bases of the junction unmatched. The length of the CDR3 is 16 residues. CDR1 and CDR2 (germline): SGHNT, YYREEE (reference sequence). The CDR3 region is CASSLGSGGEKETQYF. In nucleotides, the CDR3 is TGTGCCAGCAGCTTAGGGTCCGGGGGGGAAAAAGAGACCCAGTACTTC.

This rearrangement joins TRBV7-9 to TRBJ2-3, with 7 positions matching TRBD2. The junction had 8 bases not matched to a gene; V was cut back by 5 bases and J by 3 bases. The CDR3 has 15 amino acids. The germline CDR1 and CDR2 sequences are SEHNR and FQNEAQ (reference sequence). The CDR3 reads CASSGRDYPTDTQYF. The CDR3 DNA is TGTGCCAGCAGCGGGCGGGACTACCCTACAGATACGCAGTATTTT.

This clone was recorded a few times. The gene calls are TRBV6-2 or TRBV6-3 and TRBJ1-2; D might be TRBD1 (6 bases). Trimming stripped 5 bases from V and 3 bases from J, with 10 bases between. CDR3 size: 13 residues. CDR1 and CDR2 (germline): MNHEY, SVGEGT. The CDR3 here is CASSQGLYYGYTF. The CDR3 bases are TGTGCCAGCAGTCAGGGGCTATACTATGGCTACACCTTC.

The chain employs TRBV24-1 and TRBJ2-1, with 7 bases that match TRBD2. Germline V gene lookup returns CDR1 KGHDR and CDR2 SFDVKD. CDR3 length: 14 amino acids. J gave up 2 bases and V 3 bases, and 0 bases lay outside the gene matches. The DNA of the CDR3 is TGTGCCACCAGTGATAGCGGGGCCTACAATGAGCAGTTCTTC. Translated: CATSDSGAYNEQFF.

This sequence joins TRBV28 and TRBJ2-7, with 8 bases fitting TRBD1. CDR1 and CDR2 (germline): MDHEN, SYDVKM. Trimming at V came to 4 bases and at J to 3 bases, leaving 11 bases not matched to a gene. The CDR3 has 16 amino acids. The CDR3 loop is CASSSATGGIVYEQYF. The CDR3 nucleotides are TGTGCCAGCAGTTCCGCTACAGGGGGTATAGTCTACGAGCAGTACTTC.

CDR3: CASRQNDVDRAQPQHF. The CDR3 region has the DNA TGCGCCAGCAGACAAAACGATGTCGACAGGGCTCAGCCCCAGCATTTT. This chain joins TRBV4-1 and TRBJ1-5, with 7 nucleotides matching TRBD1. The trim removed 6 bases at V and 6 bases at J, leaving 14 bases unmatched. Germline V CDR1 and CDR2: MGHRA, YSYEKL. This CDR3 contains 16 residues.

This clone was seen more than once but under ten times. The rearrangement uses TRBV7-9 and TRBJ2-7; 7 nucleotides line up with TRBD1. The V and J ends lost 1 base and 5 bases, in that order; junction bases with no gene match: 5. The CDR3 covers 14 residues. Per germline, CDR1 SEHNR and CDR2 FQNEAQ (reference sequence). The DNA of the CDR3 is TGTGCCAGCAGCTTAGGGACAGGAGGCCACGAGCAGTACTTC. It translates to CASSLGTGGHEQYF.

The chain combines TRBV7-9 with TRBJ2-5; 8 bases are a match to TRBD2. Germline assignment: CDR1 SEHNR and CDR2 FQNEAQ (reference sequence). The CDR3 is made up of 17 amino acids. The ends lost 3 bases at V and 4 bases at J; junction bases unmatched: 13. CDR3 in DNA: TGTGCCAGCAGCTTGCACGGACTAGCTGGGAAGTCAGAGACCCAGTACTTC. Encoded protein: CASSLHGLAGKSETQYF.